The source of this T cell receptor beta chain is a study of T-cell memory formation after mild COVID-19. Findings and caveats of the study: Whereas later expanders leaned CD4+, clones contracting day 15 to 85 showed a balanced CD4/CD8 makeup. Some clones that responded turned up in pre-infection memory, which suggests that cross-reactive memory joined in.

This clonotype occurred a few times. Its antigen is not identified. TCR alpha and TCR beta cDNA libraries carrying sample barcodes and UMIs came from 5'RACE with constant-segment primers. TCRdb reprocessed the 5' RACE reads via MiXCR and lists one record per CDR3 protein. The table has over 500,000 distinct CDR3 sequences, approximately 15% seen once. Trimming took 9 bases from V and 1 from J, leaving 11 bases between them. The CDR3 sequence is 13 residues long. Germline V gene lookup returns CDR1 KGHDR and CDR2 SFDVKD. The sequence was obtained from an adult woman who had mild COVID-19 (a few samples of this study predate the infection). Cell type and time point are not known. Sequencing was carried out using PBMCs or a T cell subset sorted from them (not recorded which). The rearrangement uses TRBV24-1 and TRBJ2-5; no reliable D call. This CDR3 reads CATSEAIQETQYF. The CDR3 region has the DNA TGTGCCACCTCAGAGGCTATCCAAGAGACCCAGTACTTC.